This TCR beta chain was found in a study of T cell responses to AZD1222 COVID-19 vaccine. Germline V gene data show CDR1 as SGHTA and CDR2 as FQGNSA. This CDR3 region has 15 residues. Germline trimming cut 1 base from V and 6 bases from J; bases unmatched to any gene: 5. In its sample, this clone was seen once. The protocol was immunoSEQ multiplex PCR, while the TCRdb copy is restricted to in-frame clones and leaves out a portion. This sample carries fewer than 180,000 clones, 94% of them seen once, and the ten largest clones take roughly 1.2%. This TCR was recovered from an adult in good health. This material consisted of peripheral blood, taken on day 0 of AZD1222 vaccination. This rearrangement joins TRBV7-2 to TRBJ2-1; the match to TRBD2 covers 8 bases. The CDR3 region is CASSLVAGRANEQFF. CDR3 sequence (DNA): TGTGCCAGCAGCTTAGTTGCCGGGAGGGCCAATGAGCAGTTCTTC.